A selection of T cell receptor beta chains follows, all from one sample in a study of blood T cell repertoires in COVID-19. Data came from immunoSEQ multiplex PCR; TCRdb stores just in-frame clones and leaves some out. The sample has 350,000 to 500,000 clones; approximately 91% are singletons. The specimen was PBMCs or T cells enriched from blood (not recorded which). The receptors come from a woman in her late teens or twenties who had been exposed to COVID-19. Each CDR3 is given with its conserved first and last residue. The D gene is left open where the match is weak. A row's size may be missing; if present it is once, few, many or a size class.

-,TRBD2,TRBJ2-3,TRBV7-9,TGTGCCAGCAGCTCTAGCGGGAGGGCCACAGATACGCAGTATTTT,CASSSSGRATDTQYF
once,-,TRBJ1-6,TRBV28,TGTGCCAGCAGTCTACCTGAGCTAAATTCACCCCTCCACTTT,CASSLPELNSPLHF
-,-,TRBJ2-7,TRBV19,TGTGCCAGTAGTGTCAGGGATCGGACCGAGCAGTACTTC,CASSVRDRTEQYF
-,-,TRBJ2-5,TRBV10-1,TGCGCCAGCCGTAGCCAGGGTGGGGAGACCCAGTACTTC,CASRSQGGETQYF
-,-,TRBJ1-6,TRBV9,TGTGCCAGCAGCCCTCGTTCAGGGGCAGGGTCACCCCTCCACTTT,CASSPRSGAGSPLHF
-,-,TRBJ1-4,TRBV7-9,TGTGCCAGCAGCCGTCCGACAGGACAGAATGAAAAACTGTTTTTT,CASSRPTGQNEKLFF
-,TRBD1,TRBJ1-4,TRBV4-1,TGCGCCAGCAGCCAAGTTTGGGACAGGGTGAGGAGGCTGTTTTTT,CASSQVWDRVRRLFF
-,TRBD1,TRBJ1-6,TRBV19,TGTGCCAGTAGTATCTGGGCAGGGGGAAATTCACCCCTCCACTTT,CASSIWAGGNSPLHF
-,-,TRBJ2-1,TRBV5-4,TGTGCCAGCAGCTTGGACCCGAGCTCCTACAATGAGCAGTTCTTC,CASSLDPSSYNEQFF
-,TRBD2,TRBJ2-7,TRBV9,TGTGCCAGCAGCGTAGATACTAGCGTTGCCTACGAGCAGTACTTC,CASSVDTSVAYEQYF